This T cell receptor (beta chain) was documented in a study of identical twins. TCRdb analysed the 5' RACE reads with MiXCR anew, one entry per CDR3 protein. The sample consists of around 290,000 distinct CDR3 sequences, roughly 10% of them appearing once. This clonotype came up a few times. The V gene's germline CDR1 is LGHNA and CDR2 YSLEER. The CDR3 is 15 amino acids. The V end lost 4 bases, the J end lost 1 base, and 12 bases lay between the germline ends. This sample was shared with a second study, whose subject was yellow fever vaccine responses in identical twins.

The material sequenced was CD8+ T cells sorted from blood. The chain has TRBV4-3 and TRBJ2-3, with D maybe TRBD2 (5 bases). The sequence derives from a woman aged 18-29 years in good health. The CDR3, as DNA: TGCGCCAGCAGCCCCGGACTCCAAGGCACAGATACGCAGTATTTT. Translating it yields CASSPGLQGTDTQYF.